A single T cell receptor (beta chain) is shown here with its context. Its antigen is not identified. The source of the sample is a study of blood T cells in healthy people across ages. Study-level results: Unsorted PBMCs prevented conclusive naive versus antigen-experienced comparison. Investigators viewed diversity estimates from one million T cells as underestimates, the study reported. More naive CD4+ cells and higher diversity were found in long-lived than in aged donors.

The ends were cut back, 3 bases at V and 3 bases at J, with 16 bases in the middle. CDR1 is SGDLS, CDR2 YYNGEE, per germline. This CDR3 contains 15 residues. Then a second PCR, running roughly 7 to 11 cycles, was carried out with a sample-barcoded 5' primer and a J-beta primer mix. There were at least 3 million CDR3-containing paired-end reads obtained from each sample. Each CDR3 protein gets one entry after TCRdb re-called the 5' RACE reads with MiXCR. The profile shows about 1.6 million distinct CDR3 sequences, 34% of them singletons. V is TRBV9 and J is TRBJ2-7; possibly TRBD2 for D (7 bases). The clonotype originates from a woman aged 25 to 39 in good health. Sequences were obtained from blood. Here the CDR3 reads CASSEGGDTNYEQYF. DNA for the CDR3: TGTGCCAGCAGCGAAGGGGGGGACACCAACTACGAGCAGTACTTC.